The 12 T cell receptor beta chains presented below share a single source sample, sequenced in a study of blood T cell repertoires in COVID-19. Here immunoSEQ multiplex PCR was the method, and the copy in TCRdb shows in-frame clones only, minus some. Altogether some 190,000 clones are present, about four fifths being singletons, with the ten largest covering over 6%. Specimen: peripheral blood. These receptors were obtained from a woman over 75 with COVID-19, enrolled during active disease.

The chain uses TRBV5-1 and TRBJ2-5, with TRBD2 matching over 8 bases. Germline V CDR1 and CDR2: SGHRS, YFSETQ. V shed 4 bases and J 4 bases; nucleotides not matched to a gene: 6. The CDR3 extends over 14 amino acids. The chain's CDR3 is CASSRGGMGETQYF. Here the CDR3 DNA reads TGCGCCAGCAGCCGGGGGGGCATGGGAGAGACCCAGTACTTC.

Note on this clone: The sample holds other DNA sequences that translate to the same CDR3. V usage is TRBV7-9 and J usage is TRBJ2-1; a possible D gene is TRBD2 (6 bases). The CDR3 extends over 13 amino acids. The V and J ends lost 0 bases and 7 bases respectively, with 7 bases between them. Germline values: CDR1 SEHNR, CDR2 FQNEAQ (reference sequence). CDR3 sequence (DNA): TGTGCCAGCAGCTTAGCGGGGGGAAATGAGCAGTTCTTC. Protein sequence: CASSLAGGNEQFF.

The gene calls are TRBV5-6 and TRBJ1-2; no clear D gene. Trimming pared 4 bases from V and 4 bases from J, leaving 8 bases between. The CDR3 is made up of 12 amino acids. Germline loops: CDR1 SGHDT, CDR2 YYEEEE. The CDR3 coding sequence is TGTGCCAGCAGCCGTCGGGGCTATGGCTACACCTTC. Protein product: CASSRRGYGYTF.

The gene calls are TRBV5-6 and TRBJ1-2; TRBD1 aligns across 9 bases. CDR3 length: 13 amino acids. CDR1 is SGHDT, CDR2 YYEEEE, per germline. V lost 4 bases and J lost 4; bases outside the gene matches: 2. CDR3 nucleotide sequence: TGTGCCAGCAGCCGGGACAGGGCCTATGGCTACACCTTC. Encoded protein: CASSRDRAYGYTF.

This clone occurred once. An end of the junction differs from the germline gene, which may be a read error. The V call is TRBV7-7, the J call TRBJ1-1; weak D call: TRBD1 (5 bases). The CDR3 has 18 amino acids. The germline gives CDR1 SSHAT, CDR2 FNYEAQ (reference sequence). The CDR3 DNA reads as TGTGCTAGCAGCTTAAGTCGGGCAGGAGGATGGAGGGGCACTGAAGCTTTCTTT. Amino acids: CASSLSRAGGWRGTEAFF.

In its sample, this clone was seen once. CDR3 residues: CASSLGDRGVTEAFF. The DNA for the CDR3 is TGCGCCAGCAGCTTGGGGGACAGGGGAGTAACTGAAGCTTTCTTT. This chain uses TRBV5-1 with TRBJ1-1; TRBD1 agrees at 10 bases. Germline loops: CDR1 SGHRS, CDR2 YFSETQ. The V segment lost 0 bases and the J segment 5 bases; nucleotides outside the gene matches: 4. The CDR3 totals 15 residues.

The chain has TRBV18 and TRBJ2-1, with a possible D match to TRBD1 (6 bases). With 5 bases removed from V and 9 bases from J, the gap between germline ends came to 11 bases. The CDR3 covers 12 residues. The germline V gene encodes CDR1 KGHSH and CDR2 LQKENI. The CDR3 protein is CASSAGQSEQFF. Here the CDR3 DNA reads TGTGCCAGCTCAGCCGGACAGAGTGAGCAGTTCTTC.

The genes are TRBV12-3 or TRBV12-4 and TRBJ2-7, with 8 nucleotides matching TRBD2. The V and J ends lost 6 bases and 6 bases, in that order; junction bases with no gene match: 7. This CDR3 spans 13 amino acids. CDR3 DNA sequence: TGTGCCAGCAGGCCGGGGGGGCCGGCCGAGCAGTACTTC. It specifies CASRPGGPAEQYF.

In the case of this clone: Because the CDR3's place on the DNA is in doubt, the DNA is left out and the CDR3 is given as listed by TCRdb. The V and J genes are TRBV21-1 and TRBJ2-7; the tabulated D call, TRBD2, remains unverified against the DNA. TRBV21-1 constitutes a pseudogene. With termini counted, the CDR3 has 21 amino acids. The CDR3 protein is CASSKVGVGSSVNTKPDEQYF.

This chain links TRBV29-1 with TRBJ2-7, with D perhaps matching TRBD2 (6 bases). CDR1 is SQVTM and CDR2 is ANQGSEA in the germline V gene. The ends were cut back, 3 bases at V and 3 bases at J, with 18 bases in the middle. CDR3 length: 15 residues. The CDR3 DNA reads as TGCAGCGTTGAGGGAACGCGGGGCGGGGTCTACGAGCAGTACTTC. This sequence encodes CSVEGTRGGVYEQYF.

The CDR3 sequence: CASSLALAGGDEQFF. The CDR3 DNA reads TGCGCCAGCAGCTTGGCACTAGCGGGAGGTGATGAGCAGTTCTTC. The chain is built from TRBV5-1 and TRBJ2-1; 12 bases match TRBD2. This CDR3 has 15 amino acids. Per germline, CDR1 SGHRS and CDR2 YFSETQ. Unmatched junction bases numbered 3, after V lost 0 bases and J lost 8 bases.

The chain has TRBV3-1 (or the pseudogene TRBV3-2) and TRBJ2-2, with TRBD2 identical over 14 bases. The V and J ends lost 6 bases and 4 bases, in that order; junction bases with no gene match: 7. Germline CDR1 reads LGHDT; CDR2 reads YNNKEL (reference sequence). The CDR3 is made up of 17 amino acids. The CDR3 nucleotides read TGTGCCAGCAGACAGACTAGCGGGGGGGTTCGCACCGGGGAGCTGTTTTTT. Residues: CASRQTSGGVRTGELFF.